This T cell receptor beta chain originates from a study of T cell repertoires in urothelial bladder cancer (dated by TCRdb to about 2019). Context from the whole study: Of the 12 resected lesions, three were clinical stage cT0, three were cTa, three were cT1 and three were cT2 or greater. The study compared TCR repertoire clonality in bladder tumors with that in benign bladder inflammation. A total of approximately eleven resected bladder lesions, made up of urothelial carcinoma (UC+) and benign (UC-) specimens, were studied. Some twelve patients with bladder lesions undergoing transurethral resection were identified prospectively. The paper's findings and limits, for the study overall: In carcinoma specimens, one T-cell clone made up as much as 17% of infiltrating lymphocytes, versus roughly 2% in benign specimens. Urothelial carcinoma specimens contained fewer T cells than benign specimens, with a median of around 6,000 versus 25,000. Median tumor infiltrating lymphocyte percentage was 2% in carcinoma specimens and more than 9% in benign specimens.

In this sample, this clone turned up a few times. Which antigen it targets is not known. Base qualities are not provided; no much larger clone lies one nucleotide away. Specimens of bladder lesions were obtained during transurethral resection and kept at -80C. DNA was isolated from the bladder specimens obtained at transurethral resection. The trim is 2 bases for V and 2 bases for J, with a gap of 16 bases between the germline ends. The CDR3 has 16 amino acids, counting the end cysteine and phenylalanine. Just the 48-base CDR3 DNA is kept, in frame starting at base 1. CDR1 SGHRS and CDR2 YFSETQ are derived from the germline V gene. The immunoSEQ assay was used to sequence the CDR3 region of the TCR beta chain. The paper's data handling went like this. For each specimen, T-cell fraction, clonal dominance and maximum TCR clone frequency were calculated. Here the immuneACCESS table is served through TCRdb, limited to in-frame sequences with V and J called. Missing clones are a known gap in these copies; in checked studies unresolved V genes cover under half, and the rest lacks a known reason. That table gives V, J and clone size, and the DNA gave D and trimming. The sample yields approximately 10,000 clones; less than 75% were counted once. Of the sample, approximately 30% falls within the top ten clones.

This chain is built from TRBV5-1 and TRBJ1-1, with the D gene too uncertain to name. This sequence originates from a human donor with urothelial carcinoma. The sequencing sample was made of tumor-infiltrating cells from bladder cancer. The encoded CDR3 is CASSFTTPTENTEAFF. The nucleotide sequence reads TGCGCCAGCAGCTTTACGACTCCTACAGAAAACACTGAAGCTTTCTTT.